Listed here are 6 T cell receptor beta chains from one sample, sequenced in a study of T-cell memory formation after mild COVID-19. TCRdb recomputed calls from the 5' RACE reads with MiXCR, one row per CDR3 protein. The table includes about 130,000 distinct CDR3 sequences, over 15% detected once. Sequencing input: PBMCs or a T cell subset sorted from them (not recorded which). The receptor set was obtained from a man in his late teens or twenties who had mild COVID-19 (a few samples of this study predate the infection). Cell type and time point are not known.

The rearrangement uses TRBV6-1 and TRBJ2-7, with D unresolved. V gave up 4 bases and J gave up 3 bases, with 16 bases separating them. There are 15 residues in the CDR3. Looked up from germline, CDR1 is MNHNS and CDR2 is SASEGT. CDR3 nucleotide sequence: TGTGCCAGCAGTGGGATAGCCTTAAACCTCTACGAGCAGTACGTC. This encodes CASSGIALNLYEQYV.

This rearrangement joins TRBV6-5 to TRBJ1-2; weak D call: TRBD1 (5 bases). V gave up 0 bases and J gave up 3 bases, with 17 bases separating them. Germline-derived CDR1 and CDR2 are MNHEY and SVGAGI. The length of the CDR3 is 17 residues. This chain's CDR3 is CASSYSGPGRAHYGYTF. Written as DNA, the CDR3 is TGTGCCAGCAGTTACTCGGGTCCAGGCAGGGCTCACTATGGCTACACCTTC.

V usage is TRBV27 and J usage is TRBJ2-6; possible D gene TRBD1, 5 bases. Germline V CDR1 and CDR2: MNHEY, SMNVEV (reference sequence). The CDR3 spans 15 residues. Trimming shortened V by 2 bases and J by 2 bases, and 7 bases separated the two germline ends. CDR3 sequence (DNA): TGTGCCAGCAGTTTAAAGGGGACTGGGGCCAACGTCCTGACTTTC. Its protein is CASSLKGTGANVLTF.

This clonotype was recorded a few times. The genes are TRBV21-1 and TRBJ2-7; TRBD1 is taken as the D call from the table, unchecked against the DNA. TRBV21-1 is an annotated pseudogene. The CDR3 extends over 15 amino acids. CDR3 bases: TGTGCCAGCTGCCCCCGGGAGCGGGGGCCGACCGGGCAGTACGTC. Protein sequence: CASCPRERGPTGQYV.

The CDR3 nucleotides read TGTGCCATCAGTGAGTCGGGTAACAGGTGGGAGCAGTACTTC. Encoded protein: CAISESGNRWEQYF. The V gene is TRBV10-3, the J gene TRBJ2-7; possible D gene TRBD1, 5 bases. V gave up 0 bases and J gave up 7 bases, with 13 bases separating them. Germline loops: CDR1 ENHRY, CDR2 SYGVKD. This CDR3 has 14 amino acids.

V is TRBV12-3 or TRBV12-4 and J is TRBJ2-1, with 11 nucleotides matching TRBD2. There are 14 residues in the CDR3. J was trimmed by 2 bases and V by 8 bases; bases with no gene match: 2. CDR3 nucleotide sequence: TGTGCCAGCCTAGCGGGGGGAACCTACAATGAGCAGTTCTTC. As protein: CASLAGGTYNEQFF.